In this sample, the clone carrying this T cell receptor delta chain turned up a few times. Its specificity is not known. The CDR3 covers 17 residues. V gave up 5 bases and J gave up 2 bases, with 21 bases separating them. CDR1 and CDR2 (germline): TSWWSYY, QGS. This sample was included in a study of Vδ1+ human thymocytes. Study-level results: Thymic TRG and TRD repertoires appeared highly polyclonal, with Gaussian CDR3 length distributions. TRD repertoires were essentially private, unlike widely shared TRG clonotypes.

RNA was extracted from the cells and then reverse transcribed. The CDR3 regions were amplified by multiplex PCR from V-gene primers to a constant-region primer. TCRdb used CATT to re-call clones from the multiplex PCR reads. The sample has roughly 50,000 delta-chain clones; approximately 15% are singletons. This TCR derives from a boy in the first two years of life who had congenital heart surgery. Sequenced input: Vdelta1+ gamma-delta thymocytes from the thymus. Specified subset: FACS-sorted CD3+ TCRalphabeta- TCRVdelta1+ TCRVdelta2- thymocytes. The V call is TRDV1, the J call TRDJ1; D uncertain. The CDR3 loop is CALGYPAYVLYTDKLIF. The CDR3 DNA follows: TGTGCTCTTGGGTATCCTGCTTACGTTCTGTATACCGATAAACTCATCTTT.